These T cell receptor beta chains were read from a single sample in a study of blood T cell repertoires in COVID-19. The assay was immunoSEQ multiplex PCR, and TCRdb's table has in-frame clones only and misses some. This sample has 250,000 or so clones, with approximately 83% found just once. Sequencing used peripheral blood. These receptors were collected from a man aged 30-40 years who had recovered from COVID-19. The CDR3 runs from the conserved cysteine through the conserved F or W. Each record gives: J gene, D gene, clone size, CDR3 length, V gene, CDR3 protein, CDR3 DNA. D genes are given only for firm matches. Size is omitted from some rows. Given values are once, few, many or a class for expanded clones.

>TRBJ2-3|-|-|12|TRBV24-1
CATSDSGNTQYF
TGTGCCACCAGTGATAGCGGAAATACGCAGTATTTT
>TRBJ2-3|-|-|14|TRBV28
CASTSGGPTDTQYF
TGTGCCAGCACCTCGGGGGGCCCCACAGATACGCAGTATTTT
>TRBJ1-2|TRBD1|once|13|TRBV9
CASSPGQVGGYTF
TGTGCCAGCAGCCCCGGACAGGTTGGCGGCTACACCTTC
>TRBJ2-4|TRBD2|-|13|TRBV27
CASRAGGENIQYF
TGTGCCAGCCGGGCGGGGGGGGAAAACATTCAGTACTTC
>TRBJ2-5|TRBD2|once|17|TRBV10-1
CASMSGGTDGVMWTQYF
TGCGCCAGCATGAGCGGGGGGACCGATGGGGTGATGTGGACCCAGTACTTC
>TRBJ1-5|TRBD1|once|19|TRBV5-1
CASSLSPSGTGDGNQPQHF
TGCGCCAGCAGCTTGTCCCCCTCCGGGACAGGGGATGGTAATCAGCCCCAGCATTTT
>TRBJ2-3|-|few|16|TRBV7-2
CASSPPGGGPTDTQYF
TGTGCCAGCAGCCCCCCCGGGGGTGGACCCACAGATACGCAGTATTTT
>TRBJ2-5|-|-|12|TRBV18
CASSPTGKTQYF
TGTGCCAGCTCACCAACCGGGAAGACCCAGTACTTC
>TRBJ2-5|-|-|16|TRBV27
CASSLSAGMGQETQYF
TGTGCCAGCAGTTTATCGGCCGGGATGGGCCAAGAGACCCAGTACTTC
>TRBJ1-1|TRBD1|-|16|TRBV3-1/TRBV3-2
CASSSHHRGLDTEAFF
TGTGCCAGCAGCTCGCACCACAGGGGGTTGGACACTGAAGCTTTCTTT
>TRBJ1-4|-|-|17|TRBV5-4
CASSLDGGVATNEKLFF
TGTGCCAGCAGCTTGGATGGAGGGGTCGCAACTAATGAAAAACTGTTTTTT
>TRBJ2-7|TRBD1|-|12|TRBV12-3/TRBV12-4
CASSRDSSEQYF
TGTGCCAGCAGCAGGGACAGTTCCGAGCAGTACTTC
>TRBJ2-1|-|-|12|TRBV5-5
CASSLSKREQFF
TGTGCCAGCAGCTTGAGTAAGCGTGAGCAGTTCTTC
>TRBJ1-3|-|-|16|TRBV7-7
CASSPSRDKAGNTIYF
TGTGCCAGCAGCCCCAGCAGGGACAAGGCGGGAAACACCATATATTTT
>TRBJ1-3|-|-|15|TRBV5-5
CASSSLSKSGNTIYF
TGTGCCAGCAGCTCCTTGTCTAAATCTGGAAACACCATATATTTT
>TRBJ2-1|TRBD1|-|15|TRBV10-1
CASSASSGQWDEQFF
TGCGCCAGCAGTGCATCCTCGGGACAGTGGGATGAGCAGTTCTTC
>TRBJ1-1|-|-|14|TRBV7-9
CASSLDSLNIEAFF
TGTGCCAGCAGCTTGGACAGTTTGAACATTGAAGCTTTCTTT